This T cell receptor beta chain was captured in a study of CD4+ T cells in melanoma. General study results and limits: Reportedly, melanoma neoantigen-specific CD4+ T cells showed varied differentiation states. A reported correlation linked neoantigen-specific CD4+ T cells to CD8+, macrophage and B cell function.

Per germline, CDR1 KGHSH and CDR2 LQKENI. Trimming took off 2 bases at V and 7 bases at J, with 17 bases between the two ends. The CDR3 contains 15 residues. Regarding this clone: Its target is not known.

TCRdb keeps only in-frame clones here, not all; method: immunoSEQ multiplex PCR. The top ten clones hold approximately 25% of a sample with some 9,500 clones, around 67% of them seen once. V usage is TRBV18 and J usage is TRBJ1-1; D is perhaps TRBD1 (5 bases). The sequenced sample consisted of cells from a culture (not recorded whether cultured in vitro). This TCR was recovered from a human donor with melanoma. The DNA for the CDR3 is TGTGCCAGCTCACCATCGATGGGGCAGACAAGTGAAGCTTTCTTT. Amino acids: CASSPSMGQTSEAFF.